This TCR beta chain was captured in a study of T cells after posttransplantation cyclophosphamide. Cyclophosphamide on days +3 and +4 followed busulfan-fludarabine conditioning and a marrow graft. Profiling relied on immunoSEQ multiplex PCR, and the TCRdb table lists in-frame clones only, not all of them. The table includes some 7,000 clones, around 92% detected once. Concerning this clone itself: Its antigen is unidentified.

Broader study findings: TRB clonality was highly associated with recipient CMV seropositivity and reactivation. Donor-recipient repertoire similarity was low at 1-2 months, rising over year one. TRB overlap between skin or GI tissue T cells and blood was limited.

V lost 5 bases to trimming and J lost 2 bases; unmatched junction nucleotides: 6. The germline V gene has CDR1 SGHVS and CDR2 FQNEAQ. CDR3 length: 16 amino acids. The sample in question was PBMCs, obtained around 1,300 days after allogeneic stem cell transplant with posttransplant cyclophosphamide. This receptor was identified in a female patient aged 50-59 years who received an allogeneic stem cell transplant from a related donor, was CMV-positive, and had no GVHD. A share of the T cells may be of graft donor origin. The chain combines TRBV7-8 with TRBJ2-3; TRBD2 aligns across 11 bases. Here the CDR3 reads CASSPWGLADTDTQYF. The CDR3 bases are TGTGCCAGCAGCCCCTGGGGACTAGCGGACACAGATACGCAGTATTTT.